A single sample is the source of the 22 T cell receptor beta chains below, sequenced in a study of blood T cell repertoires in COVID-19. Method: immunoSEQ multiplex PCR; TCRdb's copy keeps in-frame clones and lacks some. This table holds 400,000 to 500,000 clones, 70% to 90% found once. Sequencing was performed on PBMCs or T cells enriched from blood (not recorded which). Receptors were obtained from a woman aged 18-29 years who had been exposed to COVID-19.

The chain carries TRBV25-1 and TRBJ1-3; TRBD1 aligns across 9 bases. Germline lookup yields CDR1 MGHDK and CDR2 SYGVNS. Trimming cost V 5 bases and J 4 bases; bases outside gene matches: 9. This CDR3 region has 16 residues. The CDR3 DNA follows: TGTGCCAGCAGTAAGACGGGGACAGGGCGAGGAAACACCATATATTTT. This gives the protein CASSKTGTGRGNTIYF.

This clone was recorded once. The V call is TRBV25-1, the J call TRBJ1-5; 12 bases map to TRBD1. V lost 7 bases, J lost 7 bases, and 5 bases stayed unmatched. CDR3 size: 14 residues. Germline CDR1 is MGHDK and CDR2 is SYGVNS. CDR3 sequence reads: CASMGQGAGQPQHF. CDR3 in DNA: TGTGCCAGCATGGGACAGGGGGCAGGGCAGCCCCAGCATTTT.

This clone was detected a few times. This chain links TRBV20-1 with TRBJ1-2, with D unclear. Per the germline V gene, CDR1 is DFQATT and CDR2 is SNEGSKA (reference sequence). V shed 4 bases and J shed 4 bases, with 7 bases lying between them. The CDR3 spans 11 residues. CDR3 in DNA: TGCAGTGCTATCCAATCCTATGGCTACACCTTC. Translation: CSAIQSYGYTF.

This CDR3 reads CASSFSGTGGQPQHF. The CDR3 nucleotides are TGTGCCAGCAGCTTCTCCGGGACAGGGGGTCAGCCCCAGCATTTT. The chain couples TRBV5-6 to TRBJ1-5; 11 bases match TRBD1. The CDR3 covers 15 residues. V lost 2 bases and J lost 6; bases outside the gene matches: 4. The germline V gene has CDR1 SGHDT and CDR2 YYEEEE.

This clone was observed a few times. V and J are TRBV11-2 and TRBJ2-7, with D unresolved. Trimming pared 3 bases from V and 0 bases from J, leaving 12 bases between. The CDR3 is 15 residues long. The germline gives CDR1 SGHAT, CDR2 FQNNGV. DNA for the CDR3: TGTGCCAGCAGCTTCGTTCCACAGAGCTCCTACGAGCAGTACTTC. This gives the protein CASSFVPQSSYEQYF. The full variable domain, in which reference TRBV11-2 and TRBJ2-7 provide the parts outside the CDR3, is EAGVAQSPRYKIIEKRQSVAFWCNPISGHATLYWYQQILGQGPKLLIQFQNNGVVDDSQLPKDRFSAERLKGVDSTLKIQPAKLEDSAVYLCASSFVPQSSYEQYFGPGTRLTVT.

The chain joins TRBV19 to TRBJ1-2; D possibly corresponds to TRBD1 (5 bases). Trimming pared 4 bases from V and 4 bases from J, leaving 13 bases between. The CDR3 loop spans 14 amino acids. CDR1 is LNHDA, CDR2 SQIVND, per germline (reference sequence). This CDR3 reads CASSSQYDSYGYTF. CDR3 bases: TGTGCCAGTAGTAGTCAGTACGACAGCTATGGCTACACCTTC.

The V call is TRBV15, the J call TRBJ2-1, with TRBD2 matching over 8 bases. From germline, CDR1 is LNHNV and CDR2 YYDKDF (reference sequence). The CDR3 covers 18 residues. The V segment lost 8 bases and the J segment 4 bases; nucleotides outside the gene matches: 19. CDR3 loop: CATGTRTSPSSSYNEQFF. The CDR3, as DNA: TGTGCCACCGGGACGAGGACTAGCCCCTCGTCCTCGTACAATGAGCAGTTCTTC. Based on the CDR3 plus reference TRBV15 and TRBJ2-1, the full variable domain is DAMVIQNPRYQVTQFGKPVTLSCSQTLNHNVMYWYQQKSSQAPKLLFHYYDKDFNNEADTPDNFQSRRPNTSFCFLDIRSPGLGDTAMYLCATGTRTSPSSSYNEQFFGPGTRLTVL.

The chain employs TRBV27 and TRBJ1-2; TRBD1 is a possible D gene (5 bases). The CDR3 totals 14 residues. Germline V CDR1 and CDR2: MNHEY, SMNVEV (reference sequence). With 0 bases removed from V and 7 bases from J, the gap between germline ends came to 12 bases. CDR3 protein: CASSLSPREAGYTF. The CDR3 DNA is TGTGCCAGCAGTTTATCGCCCAGGGAGGCTGGCTACACCTTC.

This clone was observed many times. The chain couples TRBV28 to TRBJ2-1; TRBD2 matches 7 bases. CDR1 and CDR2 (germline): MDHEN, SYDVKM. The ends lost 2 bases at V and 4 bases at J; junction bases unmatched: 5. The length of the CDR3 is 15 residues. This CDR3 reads CASSLAGGGYNEQFF. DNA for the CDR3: TGTGCCAGCAGTTTAGCTGGCGGGGGATACAATGAGCAGTTCTTC.

The DNA of the CDR3 is TGTGCCAGCAGGCGCGGGAGCGGGACAGATACGCAGTATTTT. Amino acid sequence: CASRRGSGTDTQYF. The gene calls are TRBV9 and TRBJ2-3; TRBD2 aligns across 7 bases. CDR1 is SGDLS and CDR2 is YYNGEE in the germline V gene. J gave up 3 bases and V 5 bases, and 6 bases lay outside the gene matches. The length of the CDR3 is 14 residues. Based on the CDR3 plus reference TRBV9 and TRBJ2-3, the full variable domain is DSGVTQTPKHLITATGQRVTLRCSPRSGDLSVYWYQQSLDQGLQFLIQYYNGEERAKGNILERFSAQQFPDLHSELNLSSLELGDSALYFCASRRGSGTDTQYFGPGTRLTVL.

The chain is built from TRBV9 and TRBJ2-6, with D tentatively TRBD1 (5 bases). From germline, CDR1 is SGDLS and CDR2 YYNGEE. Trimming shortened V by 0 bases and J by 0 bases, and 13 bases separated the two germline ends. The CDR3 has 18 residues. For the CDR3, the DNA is TGTGCCAGCAGCGTAGGAGGACACCCTCCCTCTGGGGCCAACGTCCTGACTTTC. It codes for CASSVGGHPPSGANVLTF.

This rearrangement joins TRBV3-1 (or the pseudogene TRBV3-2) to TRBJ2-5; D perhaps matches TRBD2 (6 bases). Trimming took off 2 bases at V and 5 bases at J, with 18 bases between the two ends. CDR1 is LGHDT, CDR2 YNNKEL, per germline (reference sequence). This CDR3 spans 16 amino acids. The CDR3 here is CASSQSGPKRGETQYF. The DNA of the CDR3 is TGTGCCAGCAGCCAAAGCGGCCCGAAACGGGGGGAGACCCAGTACTTC.

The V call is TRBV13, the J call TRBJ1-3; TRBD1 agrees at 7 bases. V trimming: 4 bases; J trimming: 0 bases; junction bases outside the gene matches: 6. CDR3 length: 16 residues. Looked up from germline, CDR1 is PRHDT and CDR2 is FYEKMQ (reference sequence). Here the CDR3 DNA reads TGTGCCAGCAGCTCGGGACAGCCAATCTCTGGAAACACCATATATTTT. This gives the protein CASSSGQPISGNTIYF.

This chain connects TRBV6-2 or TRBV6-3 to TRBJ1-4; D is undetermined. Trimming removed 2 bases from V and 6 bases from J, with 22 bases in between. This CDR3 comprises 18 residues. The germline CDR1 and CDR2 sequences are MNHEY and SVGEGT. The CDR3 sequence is CASSYRREEGPRDEKLFF. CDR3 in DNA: TGTGCCAGCAGTTACCGTCGCGAGGAGGGCCCTAGGGATGAAAAACTGTTTTTT.

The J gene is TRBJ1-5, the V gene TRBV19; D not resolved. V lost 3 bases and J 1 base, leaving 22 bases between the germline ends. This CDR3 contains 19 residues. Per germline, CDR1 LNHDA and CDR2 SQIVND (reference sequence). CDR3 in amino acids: CASSITLGARPVSNQPQHF. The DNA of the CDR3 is TGTGCCAGTAGTATCACCCTGGGAGCACGGCCGGTGAGCAATCAGCCCCAGCATTTT.

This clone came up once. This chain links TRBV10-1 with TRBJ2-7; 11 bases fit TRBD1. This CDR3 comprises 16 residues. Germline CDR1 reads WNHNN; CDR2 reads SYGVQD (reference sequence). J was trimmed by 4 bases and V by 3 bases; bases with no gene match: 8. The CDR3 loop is CASSDPRTGGKYEQYF. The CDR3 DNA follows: TGCGCCAGCAGTGACCCGAGGACAGGGGGCAAGTACGAGCAGTACTTC.

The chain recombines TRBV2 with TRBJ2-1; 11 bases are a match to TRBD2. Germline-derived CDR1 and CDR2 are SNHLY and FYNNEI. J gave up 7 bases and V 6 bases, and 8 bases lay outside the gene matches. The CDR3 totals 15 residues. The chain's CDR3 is CASRVSSGGSNEQFF. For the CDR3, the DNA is TGTGCCAGCAGGGTATCTAGCGGGGGGAGTAATGAGCAGTTCTTC.

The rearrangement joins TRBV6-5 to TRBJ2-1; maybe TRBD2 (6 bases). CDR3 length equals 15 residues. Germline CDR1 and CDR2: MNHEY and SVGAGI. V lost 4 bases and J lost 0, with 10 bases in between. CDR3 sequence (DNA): TGTGCCAGCAGTTTCCGGGAGCCCTCCTACAATGAGCAGTTCTTC. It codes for CASSFREPSYNEQFF.

The CDR3 loop reads CASSAGRSEAFF. The DNA for the CDR3 is TGTGCCAGCAGTGCGGGGAGGTCTGAAGCTTTCTTT. The J gene is TRBJ1-1, the V gene TRBV12-3 or TRBV12-4; D remains ambiguous. V lost 5 bases and J lost 6, with 10 bases in between. The CDR3 contains 12 residues.

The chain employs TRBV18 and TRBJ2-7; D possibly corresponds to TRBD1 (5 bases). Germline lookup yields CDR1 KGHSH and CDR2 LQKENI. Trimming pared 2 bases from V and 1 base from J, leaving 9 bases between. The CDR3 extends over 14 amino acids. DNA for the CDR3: TGTGCCAGCTCACCAGTGCAGGGATCCTACGAGCAGTACTTC. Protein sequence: CASSPVQGSYEQYF.

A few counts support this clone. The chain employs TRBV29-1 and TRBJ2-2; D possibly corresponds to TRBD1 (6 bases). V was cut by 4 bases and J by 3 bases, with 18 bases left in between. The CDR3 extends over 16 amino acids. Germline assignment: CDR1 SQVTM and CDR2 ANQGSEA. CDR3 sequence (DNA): TGCAGCGTTGTCCCATCGACAGGACGACACACCGGGGAGCTGTTTTTT. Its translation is CSVVPSTGRHTGELFF.

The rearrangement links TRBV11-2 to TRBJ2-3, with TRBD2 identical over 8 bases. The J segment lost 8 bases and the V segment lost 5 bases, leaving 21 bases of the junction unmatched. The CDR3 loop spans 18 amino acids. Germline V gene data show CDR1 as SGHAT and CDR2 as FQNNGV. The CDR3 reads CASSLRIRLAGPSGTQYF. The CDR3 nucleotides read TGTGCCAGCAGCCTTAGGATCCGTCTAGCGGGTCCCTCTGGTACGCAGTATTTT.